This T cell receptor (beta chain) derives from a study of T cell responses to AZD1222 COVID-19 vaccine. Some clones are missing from TCRdb's copy, which holds only in-frame ones; the method was immunoSEQ multiplex PCR. Counted here are about 140,000 clones, approximately 92% occurring once; the ten biggest clones make up about 3.7%. Germline V gives CDR1 SEHNR, CDR2 FQNEAQ (reference sequence). V was trimmed by 5 bases and J by 7 bases, leaving 18 bases between them. The CDR3 is 16 residues long. The chain combines TRBV7-9 with TRBJ1-6; possibly TRBD1 for D (6 bases). This TCR was recovered from an adult who received the AZD1222 COVID-19 vaccine. Here the sequenced sample was peripheral blood, taken 28 days after the second AZD1222 dose. The CDR3, as DNA: TGTGCCAGCAGCCCCCGAGGGGGTTGGGCAAATTCACCCCTCCACTTT. Translation: CASSPRGGWANSPLHF. Combining the CDR3 with reference TRBV7-9 and TRBJ1-6 gives the whole variable domain DTGVSQNPRHKITKRGQNVTFRCDPISEHNRLYWYRQTLGQGPEFLTYFQNEAQLEKSRLLSDRFSAERPKGSFSTLEIQRTEQGDSAMYLCASSPRGGWANSPLHFGNGTRLTVT.